What follows are 6 T cell receptor beta chains derived from one specimen sequenced in a study of cytomegalovirus exposure and HLA in healthy donors. A multiplex PCR was run with 60 Vbeta primers and 13 Jbeta primers. The assay was immunoSEQ multiplex PCR, and TCRdb's table has in-frame clones only and misses some. The data contain roughly 190,000 clones, about 80% of them singletons. The sequenced material came from PBMCs. The receptors originated from a woman aged 45-65 years in good health and CMV-seropositive.

This sequence joins TRBV19 and TRBJ1-6, with TRBD1 matching over 9 bases. This CDR3 comprises 16 residues. Per germline, CDR1 LNHDA and CDR2 SQIVND (reference sequence). Trimming cost V 3 bases and J 10 bases; bases outside gene matches: 10. DNA of the CDR3: TGTGCCAGTAGTATTACTACCGCGGGACAGGGCTCACCCCTCCACTTT. This encodes CASSITTAGQGSPLHF.

The V call is TRBV6-5, the J call TRBJ1-4, with a weak D call TRBD1 (5 bases). The V end was cut by 6 bases, the J end by 10 bases, with 18 bases between. Germline V gene lookup returns CDR1 MNHEY and CDR2 SVGAGI. The CDR3 spans 14 residues. The CDR3 loop is CASRPPGEWGKLFF. CDR3 coding DNA: TGTGCCAGCAGACCCCCGGGGGAGTGGGGAAAACTGTTTTTT.

The rearrangement links TRBV29-1 to TRBJ2-5, with a tentative D call TRBD1 (5 bases). CDR3 size: 12 residues. The V gene lost 4 bases and the J gene lost 5 bases, with 11 bases spanning the gap. CDR1 is SQVTM and CDR2 is ANQGSEA in the germline V gene. The CDR3 loop reads CSVADSRETQYF. The CDR3, as DNA: TGCAGCGTTGCAGACAGTCGCGAGACCCAGTACTTC.

This chain connects TRBV6-5 to TRBJ1-4, with TRBD1 as a possible D gene (6 bases). The germline gives CDR1 MNHEY, CDR2 SVGAGI. V was trimmed by 5 bases and J by 4 bases, leaving 11 bases between them. The CDR3 extends over 14 amino acids. Here the CDR3 reads CASSKQGFNEKLFF. The CDR3 nucleotides read TGTGCCAGCAGTAAACAGGGTTTTAATGAAAAACTGTTTTTT.

The V gene is TRBV5-6, the J gene TRBJ2-2; 9 positions match TRBD1. J was trimmed by 6 bases and V by 1 base; bases with no gene match: 10. CDR1 and CDR2 from the germline V gene are SGHDT and YYEEEE. This CDR3 spans 17 amino acids. CDR3: CASSLYLGTGLAGELFF. Here the CDR3 DNA reads TGTGCCAGCAGCTTGTACCTCGGGACAGGGTTGGCCGGGGAGCTGTTTTTT.

This clone has more than one count but fewer than ten. The rearrangement uses TRBV18 and TRBJ1-1; D not certain. Per germline, CDR1 KGHSH and CDR2 LQKENI. The CDR3 sequence is 14 residues long. V gave up 8 bases and J gave up 4 bases, with 17 bases separating them. Here the CDR3 DNA reads TGTGCCAGCAGTTTACCGGGGAGCGGCACTGAAGCTTTCTTT. This encodes CASSLPGSGTEAFF.